Presented here are 24 T cell receptor beta chains from one specimen sequenced in a study of T cell repertoires in cytomegalovirus infection (dated by TCRdb to about 2019). Reads for this sample came from an Illumina HiSeq 1500. In-frame beta chains were kept once TCRdb had trimmed the public reads at Q25 with fastp and called clones with MiXCR. When rows share a CDR3 protein, they turn into one entry using the most common DNA and genes. This sample gives about a million distinct CDR3 sequences in total; around 30% of them show up just once. Around 15% of the sample is held by the ten biggest clonotypes. The treatment or condition label corresponds to: in vitro stimulation with specific CMV peptide epitopes to enrich CMV-specific T cells. No antigens are known for them. Sequencing used cultured CD8+ T cells from PBMCs, obtained from culture after CMV antigen stimulation. These receptors were collected from a human donor in good health (CMV status not recorded). Some clones in this sample may be carry-over from other donors' samples.

The chain links TRBV27 to TRBJ1-5; tentatively, D is TRBD1 (6 bases). Deletions cut 5 bases from V and 3 bases from J, with 11 bases between. The CDR3 runs to 14 residues. From germline, CDR1 is MNHEY and CDR2 SMNVEV (reference sequence). CDR3 residues: CASSEGGINQPQHF. The CDR3 DNA reads TGTGCCAGCAGTGAAGGGGGTATCAATCAGCCCCAGCATTTT.

The DNA for the CDR3 is TGTGCCAGCAGTTACCGGAGGACAGATAAAAACTATGGCTACACCTTC. It translates to CASSYRRTDKNYGYTF. V is TRBV6-5 and J is TRBJ1-2, with D possibly TRBD1 on 6 matching bases. Trimming left V 2 bases short and J 2 bases short, with 15 bases between. The length of the CDR3 is 16 residues. Germline V lookup: CDR1 MNHEY, CDR2 SVGAGI.

This sequence joins TRBV5-4 and TRBJ2-1; 7 nucleotides align to TRBD2. CDR3 length: 15 amino acids. The trim removed 3 bases at V and 8 bases at J, leaving 11 bases unmatched. Germline V lookup: CDR1 SGHNT, CDR2 YYREEE (reference sequence). CDR3 nucleotide sequence: TGTGCCAGCAGCTCATGGGAGGGAGAGGTTGATGAGCAGTTCTTC. Translating gives CASSSWEGEVDEQFF.

The rearrangement uses TRBV4-3 and TRBJ1-2, with a possible D match to TRBD1 (5 bases). Germline CDR1 reads LGHNA; CDR2 reads YSLEER. Trimming cost V 3 bases and J 8 bases, with 22 bases left between them. The CDR3 loop spans 16 amino acids. DNA of the CDR3: TGCGCCAGCAGCCAGGACCCTCACGCAGGGCAAAGGGGCTACACCTTC. This encodes CASSQDPHAGQRGYTF.

V usage is TRBV9 and J usage is TRBJ2-7; 8 nucleotides agree with TRBD1. Germline CDR1 SGDLS, CDR2 YYNGEE. Trimming at V came to 0 bases and at J to 0 bases, leaving 8 bases not matched to a gene. The length of the CDR3 is 17 residues. The CDR3 sequence is CASSVEGTGFLSYEQYF. Written as DNA, the CDR3 is TGTGCCAGCAGCGTAGAGGGGACAGGATTCCTCTCCTACGAGCAGTACTTC.

V usage is TRBV5-4 and J usage is TRBJ1-2; tentatively, D is TRBD1 (5 bases). This CDR3 is built from 16 residues. Looked up from germline, CDR1 is SGHNT and CDR2 is YYREEE (reference sequence). The V gene lost 4 bases and the J gene lost 2 bases, with 18 bases spanning the gap. The DNA for the CDR3 is TGTGCCAGCAGCGTGGGACCGAGTTCGGTAAACTATGGCTACACCTTC. Protein sequence: CASSVGPSSVNYGYTF.

This clonotype showed up just a few times. V and J are TRBV5-8 and TRBJ1-6; 10 bases fit TRBD1. From germline, CDR1 is SGHTS and CDR2 YDEGEE. The CDR3 totals 16 residues. The V segment lost 0 bases and the J segment 6 bases; nucleotides outside the gene matches: 3. CDR3 amino acids: CASSLAGQGTNSPLHF. The CDR3 DNA sequence: TGTGCCAGCAGCTTGGCGGGACAGGGGACTAATTCACCCCTCCACTTT.

The table lists this clonotype with a few counts. This chain uses TRBV7-9 with TRBJ2-2; D unclear. In germline, CDR1 is SEHNR, CDR2 FQNEAQ (reference sequence). The CDR3 contains 14 residues. Trimming stripped 7 bases from V and 4 bases from J, with 13 bases between. The CDR3 DNA follows: TGTGCCAGCACCACCCCTGGTGTCACCGGGGAGCTGTTTTTT. This codes for CASTTPGVTGELFF.

This clonotype has a count of ten or more. The chain couples TRBV6-2 or TRBV6-3 to TRBJ2-1; 7 positions match TRBD1. Germline loops: CDR1 MNHEY, CDR2 SVGEGT. The CDR3 has 16 residues. Unmatched junction bases numbered 10, after V lost 2 bases and J lost 6 bases. The CDR3 coding sequence is TGTGCCAGCAGTTACGGGTCGGGACAGCTTGGCAATGAGCAGTTCTTC. Protein sequence: CASSYGSGQLGNEQFF.

This clonotype was observed a handful of times. The genes are TRBV12-3 or TRBV12-4 and TRBJ1-4; no clear D gene. The CDR3 has 14 residues. V was trimmed by 4 bases and J by 8 bases, leaving 14 bases between them. CDR3 nucleotides: TGTGCCAGCAGTTCCCAGACCCGAGGGGAAAAACTGTTTTTT. Its protein is CASSSQTRGEKLFF.

This clonotype has more than one count but fewer than ten. V is TRBV4-3 and J is TRBJ1-2, with TRBD1 identical over 9 bases. The CDR3 runs to 14 residues. Trimming at V came to 7 bases and at J to 4 bases, leaving 7 bases not matched to a gene. Germline V gene sequence: CDR1 LGHNA, CDR2 YSLEER. CDR3: CASTSDRGAYGYTF. The CDR3 DNA follows: TGCGCCAGCACCTCAGACAGGGGGGCCTATGGCTACACCTTC.

This clonotype appeared a few times. The chain couples TRBV7-2 to TRBJ1-5; perhaps TRBD1 as D (5 bases). Germline values: CDR1 SGHTA, CDR2 FQGNSA. Deletions cut 0 bases from V and 0 bases from J, with 12 bases between. This CDR3 comprises 17 residues. The DNA for the CDR3 is TGTGCCAGCAGCTTAGCGCGGGGCAGGTATAGCAATCAGCCCCAGCATTTT. This translates into CASSLARGRYSNQPQHF.

This chain uses TRBV10-3 with TRBJ2-2, with D perhaps matching TRBD2 (7 bases). Looked up from germline, CDR1 is ENHRY and CDR2 is SYGVKD. This CDR3 spans 12 amino acids. The CDR3 nucleotides read TGTGCGGGGGGGCCGCACACCGGGGAGCTGTTTTTT. Translation: CAGGPHTGELFF.

V usage is TRBV6-5 and J usage is TRBJ2-7, with 7 bases matching TRBD1. Germline V gives CDR1 MNHEY, CDR2 SVGAGI. The CDR3 consists of 12 residues. Trimming removed 10 bases from V and 2 bases from J; junction bases left unmatched: 5. In DNA, the CDR3 is TGTGCCACCGGGACAGACCCCTACGAGCAGTACTTC. It translates to CATGTDPYEQYF.

V is TRBV12-3 or TRBV12-4 and J is TRBJ1-2; D is ambiguous. With 7 bases removed from V and 3 bases from J, the gap between germline ends came to 12 bases. This CDR3 comprises 13 residues. Here the CDR3 DNA reads TGTGCCAGCATTGGCATTTTCGACTATGGCTACACCTTC. Its translation: CASIGIFDYGYTF.

V and J are TRBV6-5 and TRBJ1-1; 8 positions match TRBD1. Per the germline V gene, CDR1 is MNHEY and CDR2 is SVGAGI. This CDR3 has 13 amino acids. V shed 4 bases, J shed 7 bases, and the junction held 5 bases outside the gene matches. The CDR3 sequence is CASSFGQGNEAFF. CDR3 coding DNA: TGTGCCAGCAGTTTCGGACAGGGAAATGAAGCTTTCTTT.

This clonotype showed up just a few times. This chain joins TRBV27 and TRBJ2-3; 15 bases are shared with TRBD2. Trimming took 5 bases from V and 2 from J; bases not matched to a gene: 8. The CDR3 has 18 amino acids. The V gene's germline CDR1 is MNHEY and CDR2 SMNVEV (reference sequence). The CDR3, as DNA: TGTGCCAGCAGTAGACCCGGACTAGCGGGGGGGCACACAGATACGCAGTATTTT. Translation: CASSRPGLAGGHTDTQYF.

In this sample, this clonotype turned up many times. The genes are TRBV7-9 and TRBJ1-3; D remains unclear. Germline CDR1 is SEHNR and CDR2 is FQNEAQ (reference sequence). Trimming shortened V by 4 bases and J by 2 bases, and 15 bases separated the two germline ends. The CDR3 has 16 amino acids. CDR3 nucleotides: TGTGCCAGCAGCTCGTGGGGAGACCGAGCTGGAAACACCATATATTTT. This translates into CASSSWGDRAGNTIYF.

The chain carries TRBV19 and TRBJ2-1, with D possibly TRBD2 on 5 matching bases. Germline CDR1 and CDR2: LNHDA and SQIVND (reference sequence). V was cut by 1 base and J by 9 bases, with 10 bases left in between. There are 13 residues in the CDR3. CDR3 DNA: TGTGCCAGTAGTATAGGGCCCGCGGGTGAGCAGTTCTTC. It translates to CASSIGPAGEQFF.

With regard to this clonotype: Possible read error: a much larger clone is one base away. The J gene is TRBJ2-7, the V gene TRBV12-3 or TRBV12-4, with D possibly being TRBD2 (5 bases). This CDR3 is 13 amino acids long. CDR3 nucleotide sequence: TGTGCCAACAGTTACACCGCCGGGGACGAGCAGTACTTC. Protein product: CANSYTAGDEQYF.

CDR3 coding DNA: TGTGCCAGCAGAGGGACTAGCGGGGAGGCCTGGGAGACCCAGTACTTC. Translating it yields CASRGTSGEAWETQYF. The chain is built from TRBV28 and TRBJ2-5; 13 bases align to TRBD2. V dropped 6 bases and J dropped 5; count of bases not matched to a gene: 9. Germline V gene data show CDR1 as MDHEN and CDR2 as SYDVKM. This CDR3 contains 16 residues.

This chain uses TRBV7-6 with TRBJ2-1; TRBD1 aligns across 7 bases. Germline V gives CDR1 SGHVS, CDR2 FNYEAQ. The CDR3 is made up of 15 amino acids. J was trimmed by 4 bases and V by 7 bases; bases with no gene match: 10. The CDR3 protein is CASTSEGGKYNEQFF. CDR3 nucleotides: TGTGCCAGCACCTCAGAAGGGGGCAAATACAATGAGCAGTTCTTC.

The V and J genes are TRBV28 and TRBJ2-2, with D perhaps TRBD2 (5 bases). The V end lost 2 bases, the J end lost 1 base, and 14 bases lay between the germline ends. The CDR3 contains 17 residues. Looked up from germline, CDR1 is MDHEN and CDR2 is SYDVKM. CDR3 sequence (DNA): TGTGCCAGCAGTTTAAATCCCCGGACTGTGAACACCGGGGAGCTGTTTTTT. It encodes CASSLNPRTVNTGELFF.

This clonotype has a handful of counts. The V and J genes are TRBV5-6 and TRBJ2-5; D gene ambiguous. CDR3 length: 15 amino acids. Germline V gene lookup returns CDR1 SGHDT and CDR2 YYEEEE. The V and J ends lost 2 bases and 1 base respectively, with 12 bases between them. The CDR3 DNA reads as TGTGCCAGCAGCTTCTTGGCCTCAGTCCAAGAGACCCAGTACTTC. Protein sequence: CASSFLASVQETQYF.